Listed below are T cell receptor beta chains from one sample, sequenced in a study of PD-1 blockade in classical Hodgkin lymphoma. Only in-frame clones appear in the TCRdb table, and some are missing; sequencing was by immunoSEQ multiplex PCR. In the table there are approximately 65,000 clones, about 89% of which are singletons. Here the sequenced sample was peripheral blood mononuclear cells (PBMCs), taken before the fourth cycle of nivolumab. The receptors were gathered from a human donor with classical Hodgkin lymphoma. The CDR3 runs from the conserved cysteine through the conserved F or W. Fields, in order: clone size, J gene, V gene, CDR3 protein. Some rows have no size entry. The others give once, few or many, or a class for an expanded clone.

once | TRBJ2-3 | TRBV27 | CASSLGSAGGRTDTQYF
NA | TRBJ2-3 | TRBV29-1 | CSVVGPGTQYF
once | TRBJ2-3 | TRBV5-1 | CASSPRRGQWGTDTQYF
NA | TRBJ2-5 | TRBV30 | CAWDSRGGQETQYF
NA | TRBJ1-2 | TRBV10-3 | CATDRTPNYGYTF
NA | TRBJ1-1 | TRBV7-3 | CASSPIHWGRSENTEAFF
NA | TRBJ2-3 | TRBV5-1 | CASSLVRGRATDTQYF
NA | TRBJ2-2 | TRBV6-4 | CASSERSGGAGELFF
NA | TRBJ1-1 | TRBV11-2 | CASSATGFLEAFF
NA | TRBJ1-2 | TRBV11-3 | CVSAGGYTF
NA | TRBJ2-2 | TRBV5-1 | CASSLGLAGVTGELFF
once | TRBJ1-2 | TRBV10-1 | CASSLSQITLYGYTF
NA | TRBJ2-7 | TRBV5-1 | CASSTGDFQGGGEQYF
NA | TRBJ1-1 | TRBV19 | CASSFGHSVSTEAFF
NA | TRBJ2-1 | TRBV5-6 | CASSPQGYNEQFF
NA | TRBJ2-2 | TRBV19 | CASSMGAGELFF
NA | TRBJ1-5 | TRBV6-1 | CASSERFRDPRNQPQHF
many | TRBJ2-7 | TRBV5-8 | CASSPGGGLAGVRSSYEQYF
NA | TRBJ2-7 | TRBV30 | CAWSPGQGGYEQYF
NA | TRBJ2-3 | TRBV14 | CASSQPGQGTDTQYF
NA | TRBJ1-2 | TRBV5-6 | CASSAGQGASSYGYTF
NA | TRBJ2-2 | TRBV6-5 | CASTITGATGELFF
once | TRBJ1-1 | TRBV18 | CASSPSSLNTEAFF
NA | TRBJ2-7 | TRBV9 | CASSPMVGDSYEQYF
NA | TRBJ2-3 | TRBV5-1 | CASSTRDRGPLSTDTQYF
once | TRBJ1-1 | TRBV6-1 | CASSVGMNTEAFF
NA | TRBJ1-5 | TRBV6-6 | CASSSDQPQHF
NA | TRBJ2-1 | TRBV5-1 | CASSTDPQGWINEQFF
NA | TRBJ1-2 | TRBV6-5 | CASSYRHSNYGYTF
NA | TRBJ2-1 | TRBV27 | CASSGRGGRYEQFF
NA | TRBJ1-2 | TRBV5-1 | CASSSQMDSYGYTF
NA | TRBJ2-1 | TRBV19 | CASSTRVGSYNEQFF
NA | TRBJ2-7 | TRBV7-9 | CASSLSRGNVGEQYF
NA | TRBJ1-1 | TRBV11-2 | CASSPLGANMNTEAFF